This record concerns one TCR beta chain sequence. Per germline, CDR1 SGHTA and CDR2 FQGTGA. V shed 0 bases and J shed 2 bases, with 9 bases lying between them. This CDR3 has 15 amino acids. The data stem from a study of blood T cell repertoires in COVID-19. Study in general: Samples taken during acute and convalescent COVID-19 were collected in the United States, Italy and Spain.

Data came from immunoSEQ multiplex PCR; TCRdb stores just in-frame clones and leaves some out. The repertoire has some 370,000 clones, almost 90% of them found once; the top ten carry around 7%. The rearrangement joins TRBV7-3 to TRBJ2-3; D is ambiguous. What was sequenced was peripheral blood. This receptor was obtained from a young man with active or convalescent COVID-19. The CDR3 region is CASSLTTLLTDTQYF. CDR3 bases: TGTGCCAGCAGCTTAACTACCCTACTCACAGATACGCAGTATTTT. The entire variable domain, with the rest obtained from reference TRBV7-3 and TRBJ2-3, is as follows: GAGVSQTPSNKVTEKGKYVELRCDPISGHTALYWYRQSLGQGPEFLIYFQGTGAADDSGLPNDRFFAVRPEGSVSTLKIQRTERGDSAVYLCASSLTTLLTDTQYFGPGTRLTVL.